Presented here are 4 T cell receptor beta chains from one specimen sequenced in a study of identical twins. TCRdb fed the 5' RACE reads into MiXCR, producing one record per CDR3 protein. Here the sample spans approximately 300,000 distinct CDR3 sequences, roughly 10% being singletons. These sequences were also reported in another study, on yellow fever vaccine responses in identical twins.

The sequenced material came from CD8+ T cells sorted from blood. The source of these receptors is a young woman in good health.

This clonotype was found a few times. This chain joins TRBV7-3 and TRBJ2-5; TRBD1 agrees at 9 bases. V lost 6 bases to trimming and J lost 1 base; unmatched junction nucleotides: 6. Germline V gene sequence: CDR1 SGHTA, CDR2 FQGTGA. This CDR3 contains 15 residues. The CDR3 coding sequence is TGTGCCAGCAGTTCCGGGACAGGGATCCAAGAGACCCAGTACTTC. Translated, it gives CASSSGTGIQETQYF.

J is TRBJ2-7 and V is TRBV12-3 or TRBV12-4, with a weak D call TRBD2 (6 bases). There are 15 residues in the CDR3. V was cut by 4 bases and J by 2 bases, with 15 bases left in between. CDR3 DNA: TGTGCCAGCAGTTCGGGTAGCGGAGACCCCTACGAGCAGTACTTC. Amino acid sequence: CASSSGSGDPYEQYF.

This clonotype was seen many times. The V call is TRBV7-9, the J call TRBJ2-7; D not resolved. This CDR3 is built from 15 residues. CDR1 and CDR2 (germline): SEHNR, FQNEAQ (reference sequence). V was shortened by 5 bases and J by 0 bases, with 14 bases between the two germline ends. The CDR3 coding sequence is TGTGCCAGCAGCGAAGAAGGGCGCCACTCCTACGAGCAGTACTTC. Translated, it gives CASSEEGRHSYEQYF. The entire variable domain, with the rest obtained from reference TRBV7-9 and TRBJ2-7, is as follows: DTGVSQNPRHKITKRGQNVTFRCDPISEHNRLYWYRQTLGQGPEFLTYFQNEAQLEKSRLLSDRFSAERPKGSFSTLEIQRTEQGDSAMYLCASSEEGRHSYEQYFGPGTRLTVT.

The V call is TRBV6-2 or TRBV6-3, the J call TRBJ2-7; unclear D gene. The germline V and J ends were trimmed by 2 bases and 7 bases, with 12 bases remaining between them. The CDR3 consists of 13 residues. Germline CDR1 reads MNHEY; CDR2 reads SVGEGT. In DNA, the CDR3 is TGTGCCAGCAGTTACCCTCGCCAGTGGGAGCAGTACTTC. This translates into CASSYPRQWEQYF.